This is a list of T cell receptor beta chains from one sample in a study of Ad26.COV2.S vaccination and SARS-CoV-2 variants. Clones were sequenced by immunoSEQ multiplex PCR, and TCRdb holds only the in-frame ones, with some missing. The sample lists almost 400,000 clones, around 91% occurring once. Specimen: peripheral blood, collected in a trial of Ad26.COV2.S vaccine versus placebo. Receptors originate from a person aged 18-65 years who received the Ad26.COV2.S COVID-19 vaccine or a placebo. Both conserved end residues are part of each CDR3. The D gene is left open where the match is weak. A row's size may be missing; if present it is once, few, many or a size class.

CDR3aa,CDR3nt,d_gene,j_gene,v_gene,abundance
CASSYGPRYGYTF,TGTGCCAGCAGTTACGGGCCCCGTTATGGCTACACCTTC,-,TRBJ1-2,TRBV6-5,-
CASSLDGRSHIQYF,TGTGCCAGCAGCTTAGACGGGAGGAGCCACATTCAGTACTTC,TRBD2,TRBJ2-4,TRBV7-2,-
CASSLLGEREKLFF,TGTGCCAGCAGTTTATTGGGGGAACGCGAAAAACTGTTTTTT,-,TRBJ1-4,TRBV28,-
CASSLWTGGVGNQPQHF,TGTGCCAGTAGTCTATGGACAGGGGGCGTCGGCAATCAGCCCCAGCATTTT,TRBD1,TRBJ1-5,TRBV19,once
CASSESTSGRANTGELFF,TGTGCCAGCAGCGAGTCGACTAGCGGGCGGGCGAACACCGGGGAGCTGTTTTTT,TRBD2,TRBJ2-2,TRBV5-4,-
CASSRDSYYGYTF,TGTGCCAGCAGCCGCGACAGTTACTATGGCTACACCTTC,-,TRBJ1-2,TRBV5-4,-
CASSSFRNYGYTF,TGTGCCAGCAGCTCTTTCCGGAACTATGGCTACACCTTC,-,TRBJ1-2,TRBV7-9,few
CASSQRGAQRSSGNTIYF,TGTGCCAGCAGCCAACGGGGAGCTCAAAGGTCGTCTGGAAACACCATATATTTT,-,TRBJ1-3,TRBV3-1/TRBV3-2,-
CASSSGSSNQPQHF,TGTGCCAGCAGCTCCGGATCTTCCAATCAGCCCCAGCATTTT,-,TRBJ1-5,TRBV5-6,once
CASSLVLANEQFF,TGCGCCAGCAGCTTGGTACTAGCTAATGAGCAGTTCTTC,-,TRBJ2-1,TRBV5-1,-
CASSSRRRIIQYF,TGTGCCAGCAGCTCCCGCCGAAGGATCATTCAGTACTTC,-,TRBJ2-4,TRBV13,-
CAWSVRIGTESYEQYF,TGTGCCTGGAGTGTACGGATCGGGACAGAGTCCTACGAGCAGTACTTC,TRBD1,TRBJ2-7,TRBV30,once
CAWSGTGVSYNEQFF,TGTGCCTGGTCCGGGACAGGGGTCTCCTACAATGAGCAGTTCTTC,TRBD1,TRBJ2-1,TRBV30,-
CASPPGLAESTDTQYF,TGTGCCAGCCCACCGGGGCTAGCGGAGAGCACAGATACGCAGTATTTT,TRBD2,TRBJ2-3,TRBV28,-
CASSGRGGGNTIYF,TGTGCCAGCAGCGGCCGTGGCGGTGGAAACACCATATATTTT,-,TRBJ1-3,TRBV3-1/TRBV3-2,-
CASSFPPPNTGELFF,TGTGCCAGCAGTTTCCCACCTCCTAACACCGGGGAGCTGTTTTTT,-,TRBJ2-2,TRBV27,-
CAIRANEKLFF,TGTGCCATCAGGGCTAATGAAAAACTGTTTTTT,-,TRBJ1-4,TRBV28,-
CATSRDMGAVTGELFF,TGTGCCACCAGCAGAGATATGGGGGCGGTCACCGGGGAGCTGTTTTTT,-,TRBJ2-2,TRBV15,-
CATSRADTQYF,TGTGCCACCAGCAGAGCAGATACGCAGTATTTT,-,TRBJ2-3,TRBV15,-
CASSSRDDSGNTIYF,TGTGCCAGCAGCTCCCGGGACGACTCTGGAAACACCATATATTTT,-,TRBJ1-3,TRBV11-3,-
CASSSHTAGRYEQYF,TGTGCCAGCAGCTCCCATACGGCAGGGCGGTACGAGCAGTACTTC,-,TRBJ2-7,TRBV7-2,-
CASSRRDRDTDTQYF,TGTGCCAGCAGTCGAAGGGACAGGGACACAGATACGCAGTATTTT,TRBD1,TRBJ2-3,TRBV27,-
CASTIAGGQDTQYF,TGTGCCAGCACAATCGCGGGAGGGCAAGATACGCAGTATTTT,TRBD2,TRBJ2-3,TRBV11-3,-
CASSVSTDTQYF,TGTGCCAGCAGTGTTAGCACAGATACGCAGTATTTT,-,TRBJ2-3,TRBV28,-
CASSPSGVSTGELFF,TGTGCCAGTAGTCCTTCGGGAGTGAGCACCGGGGAGCTGTTTTTT,-,TRBJ2-2,TRBV19,-
CASGGEGGGYSPLHF,TGTGCCAGTGGGGGTGAGGGCGGCGGATATTCACCCCTCCACTTT,-,TRBJ1-6,TRBV7-9,-
CASSFWTSGNTGELFF,TGCGCCAGCAGCTTTTGGACTAGCGGGAACACCGGGGAGCTGTTTTTT,TRBD2,TRBJ2-2,TRBV5-1,-
CASSYNTGELFF,TGTGCCAGCAGTTACAACACCGGGGAGCTGTTTTTT,-,TRBJ2-2,TRBV6-2/TRBV6-3,-